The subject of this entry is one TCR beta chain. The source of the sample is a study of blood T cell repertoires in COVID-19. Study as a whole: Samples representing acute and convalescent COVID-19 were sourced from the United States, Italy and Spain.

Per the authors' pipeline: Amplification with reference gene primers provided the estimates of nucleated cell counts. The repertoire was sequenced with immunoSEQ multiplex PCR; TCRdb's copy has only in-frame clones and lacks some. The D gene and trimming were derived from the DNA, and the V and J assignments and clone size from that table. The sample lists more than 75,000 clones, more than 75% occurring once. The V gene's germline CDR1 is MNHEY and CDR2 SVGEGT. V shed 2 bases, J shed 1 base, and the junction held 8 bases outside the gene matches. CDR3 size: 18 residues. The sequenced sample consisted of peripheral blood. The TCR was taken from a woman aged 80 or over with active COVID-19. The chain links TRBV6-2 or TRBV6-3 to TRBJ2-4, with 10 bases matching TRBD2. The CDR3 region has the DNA TGTGCCAGCAGTTACGGTCCTAGCGGGAGTGGGGCCAAAAACATTCAGTACTTC. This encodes CASSYGPSGSGAKNIQYF.